This entry lists 5 T cell receptor beta chains sequenced from one sample in a study of blood T cell repertoires in COVID-19. TCRdb's copy holds only in-frame clones and misses some; the assay was immunoSEQ multiplex PCR. The table includes 250,000 or so clones, 88% detected once. Sequencing was done on a sample of PBMCs or T cells enriched from blood (not recorded which). The receptors were gathered from a woman in her forties who had been exposed to COVID-19.

For the CDR3, the DNA is TGTGCCAGCAGAGGTTCACTAGCGGGTACCGGGGAGCTGTTTTTT. It encodes CASRGSLAGTGELFF. The chain couples TRBV2 to TRBJ2-2; 9 bases fit TRBD2. CDR1 and CDR2 from the germline V gene are SNHLY and FYNNEI. The CDR3 spans 15 residues. V gave up 6 bases and J gave up 5 bases; unmatched junction bases: 7.

A note on this clone: A junction end diverges from the germline sequence, so it may reflect a read error. The chain links TRBV5-4 to TRBJ2-2, with a tentative D call TRBD2 (6 bases). The CDR3 loop spans 14 amino acids. Germline CDR1 is SGHNT and CDR2 is YYREEE (reference sequence). In nucleotides, the CDR3 is TGTGCCACCAGCTTGGAGGGGTACACCGGGGAGCTGTTTTTT. Its translation is CATSLEGYTGELFF.

The chain is built from TRBV5-8 and TRBJ2-7, with TRBD1 as a possible D gene (6 bases). Trimming took off 0 bases at V and 2 bases at J, with 9 bases between the two ends. Germline CDR1 and CDR2: SGHTS and YDEGEE. This CDR3 has 14 residues. Here the CDR3 DNA reads TGTGCCAGCAGCTTGGAACAGGGCACCTACGAGCAGTACTTC. It specifies CASSLEQGTYEQYF.

The rearrangement links TRBV11-3 to TRBJ2-7, with D unclear. Germline values: CDR1 SGHNT, CDR2 YENEEA. The ends were cut back, 0 bases at V and 4 bases at J, with 7 bases in the middle. This CDR3 contains 13 residues. The CDR3 region is CASSLDSGYEQYF. CDR3 DNA sequence: TGTGCCAGCAGCTTAGATAGTGGTTACGAGCAGTACTTC.

The chain links TRBV4-1 to TRBJ2-7; possible D gene TRBD1, 5 bases. From germline, CDR1 is MGHRA and CDR2 YSYEKL. CDR3 length equals 19 residues. The V gene lost 4 bases and the J gene lost 2 bases, with 27 bases spanning the gap. The CDR3 loop is CASSLPSMGRPNLPYEQYF. The CDR3, as DNA: TGCGCCAGCAGCCTCCCCTCAATGGGGCGGCCCAACCTTCCCTACGAGCAGTACTTC.